A selection of T cell receptor beta chains follows, all from one sample in a study of vaccination and CD4 T cells after COVID-19. A single record per CDR3 protein comes from TCRdb applying MiXCR to the PCR reads. The sample lists tens of thousands of distinct CDR3 sequences; approximately 40% were seen once. No cognate antigen is known for these TCRs. Source material: CD4+ T cells from blood, cultured in vitro. These receptors came from a human donor who had recovered from COVID-19. CDR3s include the opening cysteine and the closing phenylalanine or tryptophan. D genes are given only for firm matches. Rows give clone size only sometimes, using once, few, many, or a class for an expanded clone.

clone size: few
V gene: TRBV7-2
D gene: NA
J gene: TRBJ1-4
CDR3 DNA: TGTGCCAGCAGCTCCAGCCCTCAGAGGGCCCCAAATGAAAAACTGTTTTTT
CDR3 protein: CASSSSPQRAPNEKLFF

clone size: NA
V gene: TRBV24-1
D gene: TRBD1
J gene: TRBJ1-1
CDR3 DNA: TGTGCCACCAGCCCCGGGACAGGGGTGGAGAACACTGAAGCTTTCTTT
CDR3 protein: CATSPGTGVENTEAFF

clone size: NA
V gene: TRBV6-1
D gene: TRBD1
J gene: TRBJ2-7
CDR3 DNA: TGTGCCAGCAGGGACAGGGACTACGAGCAGTACTTC
CDR3 protein: CASRDRDYEQYF

clone size: once
V gene: TRBV20-1
D gene: TRBD1
J gene: TRBJ1-6
CDR3 DNA: TGCAGTGCCACCCCGGGACAGGGGGCCTCACCCCTCCACTTT
CDR3 protein: CSATPGQGASPLHF

clone size: once
V gene: TRBV27
D gene: TRBD2
J gene: TRBJ2-4
CDR3 DNA: TGTGCCAGTATGACGGGGGGGAGAAACATTCAGTACTTC
CDR3 protein: CASMTGGRNIQYF

clone size: NA
V gene: TRBV7-3
D gene: NA
J gene: TRBJ1-6
CDR3 DNA: TGTGCCAGCAGCAGTTTGGTGGGACCCCCCCACTTT
CDR3 protein: CASSSLVGPPHF

clone size: NA
V gene: TRBV19
D gene: TRBD2
J gene: TRBJ2-3
CDR3 DNA: TGTGCCAGTATGGGGAGGGTAAGCGGCACAGATACGCAGTATTTT
CDR3 protein: CASMGRVSGTDTQYF

clone size: once
V gene: TRBV18
D gene: TRBD1
J gene: TRBJ1-2
CDR3 DNA: TGTGCCAGCTCACAAGCGACAGGGGGCAGGGGCTACACCTTC
CDR3 protein: CASSQATGGRGYTF

clone size: NA
V gene: TRBV6-2/TRBV6-3
D gene: NA
J gene: TRBJ2-5
CDR3 DNA: TGTGCCAGCAGTTACCCGTATGCAGGGGTTAACCAAGAGACCCAGTACTTC
CDR3 protein: CASSYPYAGVNQETQYF

clone size: NA
V gene: TRBV7-8
D gene: TRBD1
J gene: TRBJ1-1
CDR3 DNA: TGTGCCAGCAGCTTAGTCCGAAGACAGGGGAGGAACACTGAAGCTTTCTTT
CDR3 protein: CASSLVRRQGRNTEAFF

clone size: once
V gene: TRBV10-3
D gene: TRBD2
J gene: TRBJ2-7
CDR3 DNA: TGTGCCATCAGGACTAGCGGGAGTCAGTACGAGCAGTACTTC
CDR3 protein: CAIRTSGSQYEQYF

clone size: NA
V gene: TRBV28
D gene: TRBD1
J gene: TRBJ2-6
CDR3 DNA: TGTGCCAGCAGTTTTGAGGACAGGGGGAGTTCTGGGGCCAACGTCCTGACTTTC
CDR3 protein: CASSFEDRGSSGANVLTF

clone size: NA
V gene: TRBV19
D gene: NA
J gene: TRBJ2-7
CDR3 DNA: TGTGCCAGTAGTACACAGGGACTCTCCTACGAGCAGTACTTC
CDR3 protein: CASSTQGLSYEQYF

clone size: few
V gene: TRBV20-1
D gene: TRBD2
J gene: TRBJ2-7
CDR3 DNA: TGCAGTGCTATTTCCGGAGCGGGAGTAAACGAGCAGTACTTC
CDR3 protein: CSAISGAGVNEQYF

clone size: NA
V gene: TRBV12-3/TRBV12-4
D gene: NA
J gene: TRBJ2-5
CDR3 DNA: TGTGCCACCACCAGGGGAAACCAAGAGACCCAGTACTTC
CDR3 protein: CATTRGNQETQYF

clone size: few
V gene: TRBV10-3
D gene: NA
J gene: TRBJ1-5
CDR3 DNA: TGTGCCATCAGTGAGGAGGGTTTCTTAAGCAATCAGCCCCAGCATTTT
CDR3 protein: CAISEEGFLSNQPQHF

clone size: few
V gene: TRBV20-1
D gene: NA
J gene: TRBJ2-5
CDR3 DNA: TGCAGTGCCAACAGGGAAGAGACCCAGTACTTC
CDR3 protein: CSANREETQYF

clone size: once
V gene: TRBV7-9
D gene: NA
J gene: TRBJ2-3
CDR3 DNA: TGTGCCAGCAGCTCTTTTGACGGCGGGACGCAGTATTTT
CDR3 protein: CASSSFDGGTQYF

clone size: few
V gene: TRBV11-1
D gene: NA
J gene: TRBJ2-1
CDR3 DNA: TGTGCCAGCAGCTTTGGCCAGCAGTCCTACAATGAGCAGTTCTTC
CDR3 protein: CASSFGQQSYNEQFF

clone size: NA
V gene: TRBV29-1
D gene: NA
J gene: TRBJ1-1
CDR3 DNA: TGCAGCGTTGATCCTGGGGGAGGTCGGGGCCTGGGAGCTTTCTTT
CDR3 protein: CSVDPGGGRGLGAFF

clone size: few
V gene: TRBV25-1
D gene: TRBD2
J gene: TRBJ2-3
CDR3 DNA: TGTGCCAGCGGCGCTAGCGGGAGTACAGATACGCAGTATTTT
CDR3 protein: CASGASGSTDTQYF

clone size: NA
V gene: TRBV5-1
D gene: NA
J gene: TRBJ2-7
CDR3 DNA: TGCGCCAGCAGCTTGGAGGGATCCTACGAGCAGTACTTC
CDR3 protein: CASSLEGSYEQYF

clone size: NA
V gene: TRBV20-1
D gene: TRBD2
J gene: TRBJ2-1
CDR3 DNA: TGCAGTGCCCGCCCACCCCCGGGCGGGAGGAAAAATACCTACAATGAGCAGTTCTTC
CDR3 protein: CSARPPPGGRKNTYNEQFF

clone size: few
V gene: TRBV20-1
D gene: NA
J gene: TRBJ1-2
CDR3 DNA: TGCAGTGCGGACGATTCCGGGACAAACACCGATGGCTACACCTTC
CDR3 protein: CSADDSGTNTDGYTF

clone size: few
V gene: TRBV7-9
D gene: TRBD1
J gene: TRBJ2-7
CDR3 DNA: TGTGCCAGCAGCGGCCGTGGTAGGGGGCCCGCCTGGCAGCAGTACTTC
CDR3 protein: CASSGRGRGPAWQQYF

clone size: NA
V gene: TRBV27
D gene: TRBD1
J gene: TRBJ1-1
CDR3 DNA: TGTGCCAGCGCCACAGGGGTCTCCTGGGCTTGGACTGAAGCTTTCTTT
CDR3 protein: CASATGVSWAWTEAFF

clone size: NA
V gene: TRBV28
D gene: NA
J gene: TRBJ2-1
CDR3 DNA: TGTGCCAGCAGTTTGGGTCAGGCCTCCTACAATGAGCAGTTCTTC
CDR3 protein: CASSLGQASYNEQFF

clone size: NA
V gene: TRBV4-1
D gene: NA
J gene: TRBJ1-1
CDR3 DNA: TGCGCCAGCAGCCAGAGTGGTCCGGACGGGAACACTGAAGCTTTCTTT
CDR3 protein: CASSQSGPDGNTEAFF

clone size: NA
V gene: TRBV12-3/TRBV12-4
D gene: NA
J gene: TRBJ2-7
CDR3 DNA: TGTGCCAGCTCCCAAGAATACGAGCAGTACTTC
CDR3 protein: CASSQEYEQYF

clone size: NA
V gene: TRBV20-1
D gene: NA
J gene: TRBJ1-1
CDR3 DNA: TGCAGTGCTGCTTCCGGGACTGTTGAAGCTTTCTTT
CDR3 protein: CSAASGTVEAFF

clone size: few
V gene: TRBV6-1
D gene: TRBD1
J gene: TRBJ2-7
CDR3 DNA: TGTGCCAGCACTACAGAGGCGGGACAGGGGGTCTACGAGCAGTACTTC
CDR3 protein: CASTTEAGQGVYEQYF